This T cell receptor beta chain is from a study of control samples from healthy donors and cancer patients (dated by TCRdb to 2020 to 2021). The library relied on the immunoSEQ multiplex PCR assay. TCRdb holds this immuneACCESS table with in-frame rearrangements only. Some clones are missing; in checked studies, unresolved V genes explain under half, and the rest has no known cause. This sample is represented by about 54,000 clones; 95% to 97% of them were singletons. The top ten clonotypes cover around 1.9% of the sample. The CDR3, cysteine through phenylalanine, is 15 amino acids long. Here the CDR3 DNA is all that survives: 45 bases in frame from base 1. V is cut back by 5 bases and J by 5 bases, with 7 bases in the junction unmatched. From the germline V gene, CDR1 is SNHLY and CDR2 is FYNNEI. Notes on this clone: Its antigen target is currently unknown. There are no base qualities to consult, and no much larger clone falls within one base.

The receptor was isolated from a woman in her twenties or thirties in good health. The material sequenced was blood. The chain links TRBV2 with TRBJ2-2, with 8 junctional bases fitting TRBD1. The CDR3: CASSTGTGGTGELFF. The bases read TGTGCCAGCAGTACCGGTACAGGGGGTACCGGGGAGCTGTTTTTT. The full variable domain, completed from the reference TRBV2 and TRBJ2-2 proteins outside the CDR3, reads EPEVTQTPSHQVTQMGQEVILRCVPISNHLYFYWYRQILGQKVEFLVSFYNNEISEKSEIFDDQFSVERPDGSNFTLKIRSTKLEDSAMYFCASSTGTGGTGELFFGEGSRLTVL.